The rows below give T cell receptor beta chains drawn from one sample of a study of control samples from healthy donors and cancer patients. Measured with immunoSEQ multiplex PCR; TCRdb has only the in-frame clones, and not every one. The profile covers about 160,000 clones, with roughly 94% appearing a single time and less than 15% taken by the ten largest. What was sequenced was PBMCs. The receptors derive from a man in his 60s with colorectal cancer. Each CDR3 is given with its conserved first and last residue. Each record gives: CDR3 DNA, CDR3 protein, J gene, CDR3 length, clone size, D gene, V gene. A D gene is named only where the DNA matches it firmly. Some rows mark clone size as missing; the rest say once, few, many or name a class of expanded clone.

CDR3nt: TGTGCCAGCAGTCCCCGGGACAGCCGCACAGATACGCAGTATTTT; CDR3aa: CASSPRDSRTDTQYF; j_gene: TRBJ2-3; len: 15; abundance: .; d_gene: TRBD1; v_gene: TRBV6-4
CDR3nt: TGTGCCAGCAGCGTCGTTCAGGGGGGTGAAGCTTTCTTT; CDR3aa: CASSVVQGGEAFF; j_gene: TRBJ1-1; len: 13; abundance: .; d_gene: TRBD1; v_gene: TRBV2
CDR3nt: TGTGCCAGTAGTATCCCCGGGACAGCTAGCACAGATACGCAGTATTTT; CDR3aa: CASSIPGTASTDTQYF; j_gene: TRBJ2-3; len: 16; abundance: .; d_gene: TRBD1; v_gene: TRBV19
CDR3nt: TGCGCCAGCAGCCAGGGACTAGCGGGGGGAGTAGGCTACGAGCAGTACTTC; CDR3aa: CASSQGLAGGVGYEQYF; j_gene: TRBJ2-7; len: 17; abundance: .; d_gene: TRBD2; v_gene: TRBV4-3
CDR3nt: TGTGCCAGCAGCTTGGTACCGGGACAGGGGCTTGATTCACCCCTCCACTTT; CDR3aa: CASSLVPGQGLDSPLHF; j_gene: TRBJ1-6; len: 17; abundance: .; d_gene: TRBD1; v_gene: TRBV5-4
CDR3nt: TGTGCCAGCAGCTTAGGGGCAGACCCTAGCAACTATGGCTACACCTTC; CDR3aa: CASSLGADPSNYGYTF; j_gene: TRBJ1-2; len: 16; abundance: .; d_gene: .; v_gene: TRBV7-6
CDR3nt: TGCGCCAGCAGCCAAGATACGGCAGGGGTAGGCGGCTACACCTTC; CDR3aa: CASSQDTAGVGGYTF; j_gene: TRBJ1-2; len: 15; abundance: .; d_gene: .; v_gene: TRBV4-3
CDR3nt: TGTGCCAGTAGTTGGGGAGCGGGAAACACCATATATTTT; CDR3aa: CASSWGAGNTIYF; j_gene: TRBJ1-3; len: 13; abundance: .; d_gene: .; v_gene: TRBV19
CDR3nt: TGTGCCAGCAGTCTCGGGGGCACCGGGGAGCTGTTTTTT; CDR3aa: CASSLGGTGELFF; j_gene: TRBJ2-2; len: 13; abundance: .; d_gene: .; v_gene: TRBV3-1/TRBV3-2
CDR3nt: TGTGCCAGCATGAGACAGGCTAACTATGGCTACACCTTC; CDR3aa: CASMRQANYGYTF; j_gene: TRBJ1-2; len: 13; abundance: .; d_gene: .; v_gene: TRBV19
CDR3nt: TGTGCCAGCAGGGATCCCGGAAGGGTTAGCAATCAGCCCCAGCATTTT; CDR3aa: CASRDPGRVSNQPQHF; j_gene: TRBJ1-5; len: 16; abundance: .; d_gene: .; v_gene: TRBV2
CDR3nt: TGTGCCAGCAGCACCGGGACAGGTCCTGAAGCTTTCTTT; CDR3aa: CASSTGTGPEAFF; j_gene: TRBJ1-1; len: 13; abundance: .; d_gene: TRBD1; v_gene: TRBV7-9
CDR3nt: TGCAGCGTTGACAAAGAGAACACTGAAGCTTTCTTT; CDR3aa: CSVDKENTEAFF; j_gene: TRBJ1-1; len: 12; abundance: once; d_gene: .; v_gene: TRBV29-1
CDR3nt: TGTGCCAGTAGTATCGGACAGGGGGGAGGCAATCAGCCCCAGCATTTT; CDR3aa: CASSIGQGGGNQPQHF; j_gene: TRBJ1-5; len: 16; abundance: few; d_gene: TRBD1; v_gene: TRBV19
CDR3nt: TGTGCCAGCCGCTTTCCGGGGAGGGGTGAAAAACTGTTTTTT; CDR3aa: CASRFPGRGEKLFF; j_gene: TRBJ1-4; len: 14; abundance: few; d_gene: .; v_gene: TRBV11-2
CDR3nt: TGCGCCAGCAGCTTGGCAGGGTTTAGCACAGATACGCAGTATTTT; CDR3aa: CASSLAGFSTDTQYF; j_gene: TRBJ2-3; len: 15; abundance: .; d_gene: .; v_gene: TRBV5-1
CDR3nt: TGTGCCTGGAGTCTACCCCCTAGGGGCTACACCTTC; CDR3aa: CAWSLPPRGYTF; j_gene: TRBJ1-2; len: 12; abundance: .; d_gene: .; v_gene: TRBV30
CDR3nt: TGTGCCAGCATGTCCAGACTAGCGGGCGGTTTAGGCACCGGGGAGCTGTTTTTT; CDR3aa: CASMSRLAGGLGTGELFF; j_gene: TRBJ2-2; len: 18; abundance: .; d_gene: TRBD2; v_gene: TRBV3-1/TRBV3-2